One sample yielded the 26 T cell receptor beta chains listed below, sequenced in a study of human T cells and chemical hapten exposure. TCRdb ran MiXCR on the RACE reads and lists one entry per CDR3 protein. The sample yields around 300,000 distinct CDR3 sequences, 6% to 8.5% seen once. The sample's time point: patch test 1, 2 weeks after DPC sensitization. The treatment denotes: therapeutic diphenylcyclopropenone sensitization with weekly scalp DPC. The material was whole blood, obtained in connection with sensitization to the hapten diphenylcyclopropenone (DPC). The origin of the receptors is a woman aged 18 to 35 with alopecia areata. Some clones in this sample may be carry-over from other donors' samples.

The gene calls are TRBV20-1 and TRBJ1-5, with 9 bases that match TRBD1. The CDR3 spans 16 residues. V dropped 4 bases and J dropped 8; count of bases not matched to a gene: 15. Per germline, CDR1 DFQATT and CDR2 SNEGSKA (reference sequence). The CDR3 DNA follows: TGCAGTGCTAACCCGGGACAGGGATGGGAGGGGAAGCCCCAGCATTTT. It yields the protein CSANPGQGWEGKPQHF.

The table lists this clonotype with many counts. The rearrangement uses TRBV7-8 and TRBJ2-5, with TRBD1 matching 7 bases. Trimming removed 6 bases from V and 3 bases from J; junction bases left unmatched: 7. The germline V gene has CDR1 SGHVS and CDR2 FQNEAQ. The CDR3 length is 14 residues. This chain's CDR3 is CASSSGQVKETQYF. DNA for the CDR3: TGTGCCAGCAGTTCCGGACAGGTCAAAGAGACCCAGTACTTC.

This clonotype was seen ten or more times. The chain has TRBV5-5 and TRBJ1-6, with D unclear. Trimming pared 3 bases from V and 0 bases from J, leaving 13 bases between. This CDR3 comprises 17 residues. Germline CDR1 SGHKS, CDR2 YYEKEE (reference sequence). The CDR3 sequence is CASSSKTLSSYNSPLHF. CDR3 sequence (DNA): TGTGCCAGCAGCTCCAAGACATTAAGCTCCTATAATTCACCCCTCCACTTT.

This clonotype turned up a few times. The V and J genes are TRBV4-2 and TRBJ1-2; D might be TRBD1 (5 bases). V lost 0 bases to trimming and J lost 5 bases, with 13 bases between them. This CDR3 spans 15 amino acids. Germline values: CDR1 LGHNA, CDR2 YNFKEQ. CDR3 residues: CASSQDKFGGYGYTF. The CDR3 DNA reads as TGTGCCAGCAGCCAAGATAAATTTGGGGGGTATGGCTACACCTTC.

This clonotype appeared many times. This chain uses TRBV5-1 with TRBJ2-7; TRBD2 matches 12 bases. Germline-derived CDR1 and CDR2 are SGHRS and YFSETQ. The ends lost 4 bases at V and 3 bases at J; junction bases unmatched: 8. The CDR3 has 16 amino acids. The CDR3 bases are TGCGCCAGCAGCGTGGGACTAGCGGGTGCCGGCTACGAGCAGTACTTC. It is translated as CASSVGLAGAGYEQYF. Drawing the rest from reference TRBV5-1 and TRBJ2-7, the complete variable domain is KAGVTQTPRYLIKTRGQQVTLSCSPISGHRSVSWYQQTPGQGLQFLFEYFSETQRNKGNFPGRFSGRQFSNSRSEMNVSTLELGDSALYLCASSVGLAGAGYEQYFGPGTRLTVT.

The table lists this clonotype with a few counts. The CDR3 DNA reads TGTGCCAGCAGTTACGGGGGAAACACCATATATTTT. The encoded protein is CASSYGGNTIYF. This chain connects TRBV6-5 to TRBJ1-3; D gene uncertain. The CDR3 is 12 residues long. Germline-derived CDR1 and CDR2 are MNHEY and SVGAGI. Trimming stripped 2 bases from V and 4 bases from J, with 3 bases between.

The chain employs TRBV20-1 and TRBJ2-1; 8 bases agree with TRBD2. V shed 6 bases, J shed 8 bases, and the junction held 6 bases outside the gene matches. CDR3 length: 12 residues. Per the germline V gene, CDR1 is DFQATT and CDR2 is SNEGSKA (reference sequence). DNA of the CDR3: TGCAGTGCCCCCAGCGGGGGTTATGAGCAGTTCTTC. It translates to CSAPSGGYEQFF.

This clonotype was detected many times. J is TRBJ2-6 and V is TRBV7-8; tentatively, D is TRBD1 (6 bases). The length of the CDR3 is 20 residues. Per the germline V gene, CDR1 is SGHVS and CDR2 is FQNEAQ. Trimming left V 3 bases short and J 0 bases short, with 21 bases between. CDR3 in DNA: TGTGCCAGCAGCTTTTACAGGGTACTGGTTGGTCTCTCTGGGGCCAACGTCCTGACTTTC. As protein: CASSFYRVLVGLSGANVLTF.

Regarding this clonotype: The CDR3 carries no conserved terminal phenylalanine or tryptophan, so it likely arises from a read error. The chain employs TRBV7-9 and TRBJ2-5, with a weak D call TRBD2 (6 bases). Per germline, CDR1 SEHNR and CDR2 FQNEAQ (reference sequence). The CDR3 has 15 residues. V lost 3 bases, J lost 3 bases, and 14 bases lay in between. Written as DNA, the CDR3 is TGTGCCAGCAGCTTCCCCGTAGCGGATAAAGAGACCCAGTACTAC. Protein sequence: CASSFPVADKETQYY.

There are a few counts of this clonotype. The CDR3 region has the DNA TGCGCCAGCAGCGCATCGAACGGGCAACCCTACTCCTACGAGCAGTACTTC. This gives the protein CASSASNGQPYSYEQYF. The V and J genes are TRBV4-1 and TRBJ2-7; D is undetermined. There are 17 residues in the CDR3. Per the germline V gene, CDR1 is MGHRA and CDR2 is YSYEKL. The ends were cut back, 5 bases at V and 0 bases at J, with 20 bases in the middle.

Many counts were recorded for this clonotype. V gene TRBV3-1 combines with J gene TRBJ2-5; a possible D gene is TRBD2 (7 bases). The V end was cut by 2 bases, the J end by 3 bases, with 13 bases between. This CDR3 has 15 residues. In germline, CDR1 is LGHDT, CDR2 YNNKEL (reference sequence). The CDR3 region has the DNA TGTGCCAGCAGCCAACGGGGGGCGGGGAAAGAGACCCAGTACTTC. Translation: CASSQRGAGKETQYF.

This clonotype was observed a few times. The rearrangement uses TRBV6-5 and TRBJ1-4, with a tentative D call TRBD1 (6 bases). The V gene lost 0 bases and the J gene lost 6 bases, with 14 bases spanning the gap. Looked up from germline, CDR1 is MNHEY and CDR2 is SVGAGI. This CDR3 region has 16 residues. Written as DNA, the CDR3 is TGTGCCAGCAGTTACTCGCCGACAGGAACCCATGAAAAACTGTTTTTT. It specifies CASSYSPTGTHEKLFF.

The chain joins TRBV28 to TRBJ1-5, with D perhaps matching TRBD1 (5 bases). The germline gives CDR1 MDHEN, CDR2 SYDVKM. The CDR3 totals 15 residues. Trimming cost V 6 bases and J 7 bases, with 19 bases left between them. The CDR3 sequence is CASSTWGSSKQPQHF. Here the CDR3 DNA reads TGTGCCAGCAGCACCTGGGGGTCCTCCAAGCAGCCCCAGCATTTT.

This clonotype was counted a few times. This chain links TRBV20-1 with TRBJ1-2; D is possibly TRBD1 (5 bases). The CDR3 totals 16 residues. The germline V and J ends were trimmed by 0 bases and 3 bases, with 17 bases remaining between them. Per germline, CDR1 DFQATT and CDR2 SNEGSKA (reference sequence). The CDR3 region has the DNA TGCAGTGCTAGAGATGATGCAGGGATGGTGGACTATGGCTACACCTTC. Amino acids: CSARDDAGMVDYGYTF.

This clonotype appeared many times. The CDR3 is CASSPSLGLAGGQADTQYF. In DNA form, the CDR3 reads TGTGCCAGCAGCCCTAGTCTCGGGCTAGCGGGGGGGCAAGCAGATACGCAGTATTTT. The chain recombines TRBV3-1 with TRBJ2-3; 12 nucleotides agree with TRBD2. With V trimmed by 4 bases and J by 4 bases, 15 bases remained unmatched. The CDR3 runs 19 residues. Germline V lookup: CDR1 LGHDT, CDR2 YNNKEL (reference sequence).

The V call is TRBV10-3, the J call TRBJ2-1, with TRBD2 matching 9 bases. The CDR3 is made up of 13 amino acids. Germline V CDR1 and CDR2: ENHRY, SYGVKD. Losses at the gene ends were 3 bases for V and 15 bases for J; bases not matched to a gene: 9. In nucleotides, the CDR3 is TGTGCCATCAGTGAACCGACTAGCGGTTACGTGTTCTTC. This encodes CAISEPTSGYVFF.

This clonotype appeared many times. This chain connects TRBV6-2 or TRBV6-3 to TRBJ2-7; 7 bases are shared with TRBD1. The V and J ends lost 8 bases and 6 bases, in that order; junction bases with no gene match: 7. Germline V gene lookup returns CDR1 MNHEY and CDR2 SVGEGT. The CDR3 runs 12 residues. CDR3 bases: TGTGCCAGCCGACAGGGTCCCTCCGAGCAGTACTTC. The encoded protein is CASRQGPSEQYF.

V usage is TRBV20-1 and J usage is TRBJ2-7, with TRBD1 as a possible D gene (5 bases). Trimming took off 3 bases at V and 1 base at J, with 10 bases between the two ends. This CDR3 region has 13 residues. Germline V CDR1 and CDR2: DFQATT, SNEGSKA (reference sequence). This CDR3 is CSASPQASYEQYF. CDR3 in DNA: TGCAGTGCTAGTCCACAGGCTTCCTACGAGCAGTACTTC.

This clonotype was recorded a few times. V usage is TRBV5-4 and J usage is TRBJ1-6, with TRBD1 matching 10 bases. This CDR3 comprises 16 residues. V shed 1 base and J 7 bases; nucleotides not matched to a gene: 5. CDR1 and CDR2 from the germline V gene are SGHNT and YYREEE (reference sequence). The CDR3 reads CASSLRQGAVNSPLHF. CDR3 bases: TGTGCCAGCAGCTTGAGACAGGGGGCGGTCAATTCACCCCTCCACTTT.

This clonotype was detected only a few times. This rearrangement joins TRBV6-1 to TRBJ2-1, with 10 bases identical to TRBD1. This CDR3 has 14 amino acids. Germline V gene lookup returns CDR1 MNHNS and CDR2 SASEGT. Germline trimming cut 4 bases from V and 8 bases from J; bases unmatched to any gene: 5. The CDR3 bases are TGTGCCAGCAGTGCAGGGACAGGGGTCGATGAGCAGTTCTTC. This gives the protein CASSAGTGVDEQFF.

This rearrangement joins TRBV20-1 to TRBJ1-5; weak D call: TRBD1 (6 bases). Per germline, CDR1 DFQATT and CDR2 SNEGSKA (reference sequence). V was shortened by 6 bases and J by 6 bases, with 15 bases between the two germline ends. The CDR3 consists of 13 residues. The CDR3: CSAQDSGGQPQHF. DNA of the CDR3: TGCAGTGCCCAGGACAGTGGGGGTCAGCCCCAGCATTTT.

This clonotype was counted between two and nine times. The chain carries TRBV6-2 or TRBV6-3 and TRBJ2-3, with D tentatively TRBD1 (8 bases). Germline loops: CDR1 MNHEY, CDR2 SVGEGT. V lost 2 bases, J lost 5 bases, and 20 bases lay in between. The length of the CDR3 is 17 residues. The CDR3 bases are TGTGCCAGCAGTTACGACGGACAGGGAGGGTTGGGAGATACGCAGTATTTT. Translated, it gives CASSYDGQGGLGDTQYF.

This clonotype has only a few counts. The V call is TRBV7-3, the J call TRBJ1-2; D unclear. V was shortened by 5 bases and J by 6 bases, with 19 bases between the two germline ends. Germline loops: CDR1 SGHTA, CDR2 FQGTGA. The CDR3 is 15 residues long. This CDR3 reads CASSKEAAVWDGYTF. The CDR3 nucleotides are TGTGCCAGCAGCAAAGAGGCCGCCGTATGGGATGGCTACACCTTC. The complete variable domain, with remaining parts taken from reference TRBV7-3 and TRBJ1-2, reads GAGVSQTPSNKVTEKGKYVELRCDPISGHTALYWYRQSLGQGPEFLIYFQGTGAADDSGLPNDRFFAVRPEGSVSTLKIQRTERGDSAVYLCASSKEAAVWDGYTFGSGTRLTVV.

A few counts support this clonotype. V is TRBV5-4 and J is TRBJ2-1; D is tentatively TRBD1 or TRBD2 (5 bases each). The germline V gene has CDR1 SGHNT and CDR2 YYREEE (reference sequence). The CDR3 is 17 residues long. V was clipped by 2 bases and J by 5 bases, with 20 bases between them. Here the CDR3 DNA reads TGTGCCAGCAGCTTCCTAATGGGGGTGGAAAATGACAATGAGCAGTTCTTC. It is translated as CASSFLMGVENDNEQFF. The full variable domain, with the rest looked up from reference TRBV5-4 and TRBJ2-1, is ETGVTQSPTHLIKTRGQQVTLRCSSQSGHNTVSWYQQALGQGPQFIFQYYREEENGRGNFPPRFSGLQFPNYSSELNVNALELDDSALYLCASSFLMGVENDNEQFFGPGTRLTVL.

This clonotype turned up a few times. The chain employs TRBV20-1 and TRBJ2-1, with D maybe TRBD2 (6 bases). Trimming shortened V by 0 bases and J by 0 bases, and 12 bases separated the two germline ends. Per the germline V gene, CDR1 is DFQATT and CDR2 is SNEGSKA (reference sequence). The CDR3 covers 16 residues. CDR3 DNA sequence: TGCAGTGCTAGAGAGGTTGCGGGGAGCTCCTACAATGAGCAGTTCTTC. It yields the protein CSAREVAGSSYNEQFF.

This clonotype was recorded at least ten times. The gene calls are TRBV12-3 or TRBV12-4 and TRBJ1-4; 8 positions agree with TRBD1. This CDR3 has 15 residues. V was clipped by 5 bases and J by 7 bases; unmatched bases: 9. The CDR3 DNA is TGTGCCAGCAGTCCCCGGACAGGGTCCAGTGAAAAACTGTTTTTT. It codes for CASSPRTGSSEKLFF.